The clone carrying this T cell receptor (beta chain) was seen only once. Sample treatment: preoperative locoregional IRX-2 cytokine immunotherapy. CDR3 size: 17 residues. Trimming took 4 bases from V and 4 from J; bases not matched to a gene: 13. This sample was taken from a study of preoperative IRX-2 immunotherapy in early breast cancer. Clones were read by immunoSEQ multiplex PCR, and TCRdb kept only the in-frame ones, dropping some. The sample holds some 35,000 clones, 75% to 85% seen once. The input for sequencing was lymph node tissue, taken after IRX-2 immunotherapy. The V gene is TRBV7-1, the J gene TRBJ1-5; 7 nucleotides line up with TRBD1. TRBV7-1 is an ORF for which the function is uncertain. This clonotype originated in a human donor with breast cancer. The CDR3 sequence: CASSLDSGTAWNQPQHF. As DNA, the CDR3 is TGTGCCAGCAGCTTGGACTCCGGGACAGCTTGGAATCAGCCCCAGCATTTT.